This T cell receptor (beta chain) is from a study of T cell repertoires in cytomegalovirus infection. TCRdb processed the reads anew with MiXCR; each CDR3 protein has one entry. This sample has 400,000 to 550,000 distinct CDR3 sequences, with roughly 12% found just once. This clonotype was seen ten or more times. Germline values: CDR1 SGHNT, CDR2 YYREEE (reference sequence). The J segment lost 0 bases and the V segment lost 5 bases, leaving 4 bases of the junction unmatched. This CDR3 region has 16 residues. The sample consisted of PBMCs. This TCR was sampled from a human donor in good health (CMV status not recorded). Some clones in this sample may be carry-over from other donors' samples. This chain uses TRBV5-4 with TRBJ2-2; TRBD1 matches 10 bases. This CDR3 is CASRQGQGSNTGELFF. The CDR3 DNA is TGTGCCAGCAGACAGGGACAGGGGTCGAACACCGGGGAGCTGTTTTTT.